The clone carrying this T cell receptor beta chain was detected only a few times. Its antigen remains unidentified. The sample comes from a study of vaccination and CD4 T cells after COVID-19. Findings of the study overall: Post-infection sampling omitted early timepoints and covered relatively few convalescent patients. Detection of a median around 86% of reactive clones in convalescent patients was confined to the period after vaccination.

Specified treatment: roughly 10-day PBMC culture with coronavirus spike peptide pools or control peptides (ViraFEST assay). Those CD4+ T cells from the unexposed donor predate the COVID-19 pandemic (2011-2018). With the Oncomine TCR Beta short-read assay, DNA from cultured CD4+ T cells was sequenced. It was from cultured CD4+ T cells that genomic DNA was extracted. TCRdb fed the PCR reads into MiXCR, producing one record per CDR3 protein. The sample has around 1,500 distinct CDR3 sequences, roughly 10% seen once. CDR1 GTSNPN and CDR2 SVGIG come from the germline V gene (reference sequence). Trimming took 1 base from V and 4 from J, leaving 17 bases between them. This CDR3 has 16 amino acids.

The sequence came from a human donor in good health. What was sequenced was CD4+ T cells from blood, cultured in vitro. V usage is TRBV30 and J usage is TRBJ2-1, with D possibly matching TRBD1 (7 bases). CDR3: CAWSGGGRGEYNEQFF. The CDR3 bases are TGTGCCTGGAGTGGGGGTGGCAGGGGGGAGTACAATGAGCAGTTCTTC.